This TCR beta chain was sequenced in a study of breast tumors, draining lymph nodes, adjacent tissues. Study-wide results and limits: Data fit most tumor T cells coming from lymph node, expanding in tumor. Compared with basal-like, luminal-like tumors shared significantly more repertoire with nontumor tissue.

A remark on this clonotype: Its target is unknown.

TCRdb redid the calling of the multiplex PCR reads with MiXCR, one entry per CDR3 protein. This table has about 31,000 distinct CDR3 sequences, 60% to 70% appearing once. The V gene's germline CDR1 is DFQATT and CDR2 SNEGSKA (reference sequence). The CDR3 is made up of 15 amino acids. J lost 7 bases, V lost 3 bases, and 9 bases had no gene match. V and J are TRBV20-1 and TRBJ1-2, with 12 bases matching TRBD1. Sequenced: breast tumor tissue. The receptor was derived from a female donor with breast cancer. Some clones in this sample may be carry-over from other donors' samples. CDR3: CSARQTGTGGFGYTF. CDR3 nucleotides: TGCAGTGCTAGGCAGACCGGGACAGGGGGCTTTGGCTACACCTTC.